This is a list of T cell receptor beta chains from one sample in a study of chemoradiotherapy in HPV16-positive cancers. The protocol was immunoSEQ multiplex PCR, while the TCRdb copy is restricted to in-frame clones and leaves out a portion. The sample has 25,000 to 35,000 clones, around 88% seen once; the top ten hold roughly 4.4%. Material: blood, obtained from a patient who underwent chemoradiotherapy. These receptors were taken from a human donor with HPV-associated anogenital cancer. Each CDR3 is given without its conserved first and last residue. Clone size appears in some rows only: once, few, many, or a class for an expanded clone.

once	TRBJ1-4	TRBV27	ASSLNRASEKLF
.	TRBJ2-1	TRBV12-5	ASGLTPGFSNADNEQF
.	TRBJ2-1	TRBV19	ASSPGTEFWNEQF
.	TRBJ1-4	TRBV4-1	ASSQIQGWLEKLF
.	TRBJ2-3	TRBV30	AWSVLRGDTQY
.	TRBJ2-7	TRBV9	ASSVGDITYEQY
.	TRBJ2-2	TRBV2	ASSVRLLNTGELF
.	TRBJ2-2	TRBV7-6	ASSPTGTVNTGELF
.	TRBJ1-2	TRBV11-1	ASSLLGYGYT
.	TRBJ2-1	TRBV28	ASSRLADYNEQF
.	TRBJ1-1	TRBV19	ASSHPDRGNTEAF
.	TRBJ1-2	TRBV4-1	ASSQVGKVRADYGYT
.	TRBJ1-1	TRBV5-1	ASSTDGQGGTEAF
.	TRBJ1-5	TRBV15	ATSRQGGRISNQPQH
.	TRBJ1-3	TRBV7-2	ASSSRDRAGNTIY
.	TRBJ1-5	TRBV6-1	ASSEGRLTLNQPQH
.	TRBJ1-1	TRBV5-8	ASSFIYGTEAF
.	TRBJ2-1	TRBV27	ASTYEGLAGGYNEQF